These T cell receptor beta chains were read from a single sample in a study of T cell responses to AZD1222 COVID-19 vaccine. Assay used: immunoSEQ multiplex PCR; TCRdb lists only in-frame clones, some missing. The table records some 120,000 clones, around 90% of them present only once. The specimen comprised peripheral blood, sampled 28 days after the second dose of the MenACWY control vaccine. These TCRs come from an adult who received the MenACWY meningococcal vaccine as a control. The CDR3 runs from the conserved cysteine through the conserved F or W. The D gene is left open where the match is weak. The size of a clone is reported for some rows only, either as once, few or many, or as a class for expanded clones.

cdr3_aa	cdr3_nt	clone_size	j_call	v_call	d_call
CASTLRMGGAQYF	TGTGCCAGCACCCTCAGAATGGGAGGGGCCCAGTACTTC	NA	TRBJ2-5	TRBV28	TRBD2
CASSIGRNSNQPQHF	TGTGCCAGTAGTATAGGGCGAAATAGCAATCAGCCCCAGCATTTT	NA	TRBJ1-5	TRBV19	NA
CASSIDVAGGQNIQYF	TGTGCCAGTAGTATAGATGTAGCGGGGGGGCAAAACATTCAGTACTTC	NA	TRBJ2-4	TRBV19	TRBD2
CASSLDRAGGYTF	TGTGCCAGCAGCTTAGACAGGGCGGGTGGCTACACCTTC	NA	TRBJ1-2	TRBV7-2	NA
CASSLWSKRLTDTQYF	TGTGCCAGCAGTTTATGGTCCAAAAGGCTCACAGATACGCAGTATTTT	NA	TRBJ2-3	TRBV28	NA
CATSDPTPDRSRTDTQYF	TGTGCCACCAGTGATCCCACCCCGGACCGGAGCCGCACAGATACGCAGTATTTT	NA	TRBJ2-3	TRBV24-1	NA
CASSPRDRGNSPLHF	TGTGCCAGCAGCCCCCGGGACAGGGGTAATTCACCCCTCCACTTT	NA	TRBJ1-6	TRBV6-2/TRBV6-3	TRBD1
CASSLGREQETQYF	TGTGCCAGCAGCTTAGGGCGGGAGCAAGAGACCCAGTACTTC	NA	TRBJ2-5	TRBV7-8	TRBD2
CASSQDYRGPTNEKLFF	TGCGCCAGCAGCCAAGACTACAGGGGGCCCACTAATGAAAAACTGTTTTTT	NA	TRBJ1-4	TRBV4-3	TRBD1
CASSRDHTDTQYF	TGTGCCAGCAGTCGCGACCACACAGATACGCAGTATTTT	NA	TRBJ2-3	TRBV6-5	NA
CSVEDRGIGNTIYF	TGCAGCGTTGAAGATCGGGGGATTGGAAACACCATATATTTT	NA	TRBJ1-3	TRBV29-1	NA
CASRRQSTAQETQYF	TGTGCCAGTAGGAGACAATCGACGGCCCAAGAGACCCAGTACTTC	NA	TRBJ2-5	TRBV19	NA
CASSQEILAGGGETQYF	TGTGCCAGCAGCCAAGAGATCCTAGCGGGGGGAGGTGAGACCCAGTACTTC	NA	TRBJ2-5	TRBV4-2	TRBD2
CASSGTGGKTGELFF	TGTGCCAGCAGTGGAACAGGGGGCAAGACCGGGGAGCTGTTTTTT	NA	TRBJ2-2	TRBV28	TRBD1
CASSDGTSPAGELFF	TGTGCCAGCAGTGATGGGACTAGCCCAGCCGGGGAGCTGTTTTTT	NA	TRBJ2-2	TRBV6-4	TRBD2
CASSLSTTSYEQYF	TGTGCCAGCAGTTTATCGACAACGTCCTACGAGCAGTACTTC	NA	TRBJ2-7	TRBV27	NA
CAWKTGGTDTQYF	TGTGCCTGGAAGACAGGGGGCACAGATACGCAGTATTTT	NA	TRBJ2-3	TRBV30	TRBD1
CATSRDGQGSTGELFF	TGTGCCACCAGCAGAGATGGACAGGGGAGCACCGGGGAGCTGTTTTTT	NA	TRBJ2-2	TRBV15	TRBD1
CASSTGYGTGELFF	TGTGCCAGCAGTACCGGGTATGGGACCGGGGAGCTGTTTTTT	NA	TRBJ2-2	TRBV27	NA
CASSLSGASSPLHF	TGTGCCAGCAGCTTATCAGGGGCTAGCTCACCCCTCCACTTT	NA	TRBJ1-6	TRBV7-8	NA
CASSYERTDTGELFF	TGTGCCAGCAGTTACGAGCGGACTGACACCGGGGAGCTGTTTTTT	NA	TRBJ2-2	TRBV6-2/TRBV6-3	NA
CASSLGLLGKETQYF	TGTGCCAGCAGCTTAGGGCTCCTGGGGAAAGAGACCCAGTACTTC	NA	TRBJ2-5	TRBV11-2	NA
CATSRDNQGIGYTF	TGTGCCACCAGCAGAGATAACCAGGGTATTGGCTACACCTTC	NA	TRBJ1-2	TRBV15	NA
CASLGQGEETQYF	TGTGCCAGCTTAGGACAGGGTGAAGAGACCCAGTACTTC	NA	TRBJ2-5	TRBV28	TRBD1
CASSTRVNSNQPQHF	TGTGCCAGCAGTACCAGGGTTAATAGCAATCAGCCCCAGCATTTT	NA	TRBJ1-5	TRBV2	NA
CASTSSGSSYEQYF	TGTGCCAGCACCTCTAGCGGGAGCTCCTACGAGCAGTACTTC	NA	TRBJ2-7	TRBV28	TRBD2
CASSLSANYNSPLHF	TGTGCCAGCAGTTTATCGGCCAACTATAATTCACCCCTCCACTTT	NA	TRBJ1-6	TRBV27	NA
CASRAENQPQHF	TGCGCCAGCAGGGCAGAAAATCAGCCCCAGCATTTT	NA	TRBJ1-5	TRBV10-2	NA
CAIRRDRENSPLHF	TGTGCCATCAGGCGGGACAGGGAAAATTCACCCCTCCACTTT	NA	TRBJ1-6	TRBV10-3	TRBD1
CASSYEGGGELFF	TGTGCCAGCAGCTACGAGGGTGGCGGGGAGCTGTTTTTT	NA	TRBJ2-2	TRBV7-2	NA
CASSLYPSGYEQYF	TGTGCCAGCAGCTTATACCCTAGCGGATACGAGCAGTACTTC	NA	TRBJ2-7	TRBV11-2	TRBD2
CASSPADYPYEQYF	TGTGCCAGCAGTCCCGCGGACTACCCCTACGAGCAGTACTTC	NA	TRBJ2-7	TRBV28	NA
CSVEEVASETQYF	TGCAGCGTTGAAGAGGTAGCATCGGAGACCCAGTACTTC	NA	TRBJ2-5	TRBV29-1	NA
CASSLSGRSNTEAFF	TGTGCCAGCAGTTTGTCGGGACGAAGTAACACTGAAGCTTTCTTT	NA	TRBJ1-1	TRBV28	NA
CASSFNPRAGGRGDTQYF	TGTGCCAGCAGCTTTAACCCGAGGGCAGGGGGCAGGGGAGATACGCAGTATTTT	NA	TRBJ2-3	TRBV13	TRBD1
CASSPQVGEETQYF	TGTGCCAGCAGCCCACAAGTAGGGGAAGAGACCCAGTACTTC	NA	TRBJ2-5	TRBV7-2	NA
CASSFLVTNTEAFF	TGTGCCAGCAGCTTTCTCGTGACCAACACTGAAGCTTTCTTT	NA	TRBJ1-1	TRBV7-8	NA
CASSSLDGNQPQHF	TGTGCCAGCAGTTCTTTGGACGGCAATCAGCCCCAGCATTTT	NA	TRBJ1-5	TRBV27	NA
CASSYAPGTSGGAFETQYF	TGTGCCAGCAGTTACGCACCCGGGACTAGCGGGGGGGCCTTTGAGACCCAGTACTTC	NA	TRBJ2-5	TRBV6-2/TRBV6-3	TRBD2
CASSSGTGAYGYTF	TGCGCCAGCAGTTCCGGGACAGGGGCCTATGGCTACACCTTC	NA	TRBJ1-2	TRBV5-1	TRBD1
CASRSGGSGANVLTF	TGTGCCAGCAGATCAGGGGGCTCTGGGGCCAACGTCCTGACTTTC	once	TRBJ2-6	TRBV6-5	TRBD1
CASSQPGSTGELFF	TGTGCCAGCAGCCAACCCGGGAGTACCGGGGAGCTGTTTTTT	NA	TRBJ2-2	TRBV14	NA